The 30 T cell receptor beta chains given below trace back to one sample, sequenced in a study of OX40 agonist ivuxolimab in advanced cancers. Assay used: immunoSEQ multiplex PCR; TCRdb lists only in-frame clones, some missing. The sample carries 70,000 or so clones, more than 85% recorded once. The starting material was CD4+ or CD8+ T cells sorted from blood, obtained in a trial of the OX40 agonist ivuxolimab. These receptor sequences come from an adult with an advanced solid tumor such as melanoma, head and neck, liver or kidney cancer.

The chain joins TRBV19 to TRBJ2-2; 12 bases match TRBD2. CDR1 LNHDA and CDR2 SQIVND come from the germline V gene (reference sequence). The CDR3 totals 18 residues. V shed 3 bases, J shed 4 bases, and the junction held 9 bases outside the gene matches. The CDR3 DNA is TGTGCCAGTAGTATCCGACTAGCGGGAGTCTCTAGCACCGGGGAGCTGTTTTTT. Residues: CASSIRLAGVSSTGELFF.

CDR3 DNA sequence: TGTGCCATCAGTGAGTCCCTGACAGGGATCGTTCCCGGGGAGCTGTTTTTT. This sequence encodes CAISESLTGIVPGELFF. This chain links TRBV10-3 with TRBJ2-2; the match to TRBD1 covers 7 bases. This CDR3 has 17 amino acids. V trimming: 0 bases; J trimming: 6 bases; junction bases outside the gene matches: 10. Germline V gene data show CDR1 as ENHRY and CDR2 as SYGVKD.

The gene calls are TRBV2 and TRBJ2-7; D is perhaps TRBD1 (6 bases). V shed 7 bases and J shed 0 bases, with 13 bases lying between them. Germline V gives CDR1 SNHLY, CDR2 FYNNEI. The CDR3 extends over 14 amino acids. The CDR3 region is CASTGTNLSYEQYF. The CDR3 coding sequence is TGTGCCAGCACCGGGACAAATCTCTCCTACGAGCAGTACTTC. Based on the CDR3 plus reference TRBV2 and TRBJ2-7, the full variable domain is EPEVTQTPSHQVTQMGQEVILRCVPISNHLYFYWYRQILGQKVEFLVSFYNNEISEKSEIFDDQFSVERPDGSNFTLKIRSTKLEDSAMYFCASTGTNLSYEQYFGPGTRLTVT.

The V and J genes are TRBV6-6 and TRBJ2-3; 12 bases are a match to TRBD2. The CDR3 spans 16 residues. V gave up 6 bases and J gave up 1 base; unmatched junction bases: 5. Per germline, CDR1 MNHNY and CDR2 SVGAGI (reference sequence). CDR3 region: CASSRRTSGGTDTQYF. The CDR3 DNA is TGTGCCAGCAGCCGGAGGACTAGCGGGGGCACAGATACGCAGTATTTT.

The V call is TRBV10-3, the J call TRBJ1-3; tentative D call: TRBD1 (6 bases). Trimming left V 7 bases short and J 0 bases short, with 13 bases between. There are 15 residues in the CDR3. Germline assignment: CDR1 ENHRY and CDR2 SYGVKD. The CDR3 loop is CAITATGNSGNTIYF. As DNA, the CDR3 is TGTGCCATCACCGCGACAGGCAACTCTGGAAACACCATATATTTT.

This chain uses TRBV5-4 with TRBJ2-4; D gene uncertain. V was clipped by 4 bases and J by 1 base, with 9 bases between them. Germline CDR1 is SGHNT and CDR2 is YYREEE (reference sequence). The CDR3 extends over 14 amino acids. The CDR3 coding sequence is TGTGCCAGCAGCATAGCAGCTGCCAAAAACATTCAGTACTTC. It translates to CASSIAAAKNIQYF.

The chain has TRBV2 and TRBJ1-2; D is perhaps TRBD1 (6 bases). The V and J ends lost 8 bases and 3 bases respectively, with 13 bases between them. This CDR3 comprises 13 residues. Germline assignment: CDR1 SNHLY and CDR2 FYNNEI. CDR3 in DNA: TGTGCCAGCTTACAGGGAGTCCACTATGGCTACACCTTC. The encoded protein is CASLQGVHYGYTF.

CDR3 DNA: TGCGCCAGCAGCTTTGGGGGGCTAGGTTCACCCCTCCACTTT. Its translation is CASSFGGLGSPLHF. The gene calls are TRBV5-1 and TRBJ1-6; perhaps TRBD1 as D (6 bases). CDR3 size: 14 residues. The germline V gene encodes CDR1 SGHRS and CDR2 YFSETQ. Trimming pared 2 bases from V and 9 bases from J, leaving 12 bases between.

The chain employs TRBV5-1 and TRBJ2-6, with D perhaps being TRBD1 or TRBD2 (5 bases each). Trimming took 5 bases from V and 0 from J, leaving 12 bases between them. The CDR3 runs to 16 residues. In germline, CDR1 is SGHRS, CDR2 YFSETQ. CDR3 sequence reads: CASSPSGSSGANVLTF. The CDR3 DNA reads as TGCGCCAGCAGTCCTTCAGGGAGCTCTGGGGCCAACGTCCTGACTTTC.

CDR3 nucleotides: TGTGCCAGCAGCTTAAACCCGCATAATGGCTACACCTTC. Translating it yields CASSLNPHNGYTF. This chain uses TRBV7-3 with TRBJ1-2; D not certain. CDR1 and CDR2 (germline): SGHTA, FQGTGA. V was clipped by 1 base and J by 6 bases, with 9 bases between them. The CDR3 spans 13 residues.

The chain uses TRBV28 and TRBJ1-1; no clear D gene. The CDR3 covers 11 residues. Trimming stripped 3 bases from V and 6 bases from J, with 5 bases between. The V gene's germline CDR1 is MDHEN and CDR2 SYDVKM. The CDR3 loop is CASSLSAEAFF. Here the CDR3 DNA reads TGTGCCAGCAGTTTGAGCGCTGAAGCTTTCTTT.

V gene TRBV15 combines with J gene TRBJ1-5; no reliable D call. This CDR3 is 15 amino acids long. Trimming cost V 0 bases and J 6 bases, with 12 bases left between them. Germline V lookup: CDR1 LNHNV, CDR2 YYDKDF (reference sequence). CDR3 DNA sequence: TGTGCCACCAGCAGAGATCTGGCCGGGTTTCAGCCCCAGCATTTT. As protein: CATSRDLAGFQPQHF.

V and J are TRBV6-1 and TRBJ2-3; tentative D call: TRBD1 (7 bases). With 4 bases removed from V and 4 bases from J, the gap between germline ends came to 18 bases. The CDR3 has 16 residues. Germline assignment: CDR1 MNHNS and CDR2 SASEGT. The CDR3 nucleotides read TGTGCCAGCAGTGTTCAGGGGGGTCCTGGGGCAGATACGCAGTATTTT. Protein: CASSVQGGPGADTQYF.

V is TRBV18 and J is TRBJ2-1, with 7 bases matching TRBD1. Germline V gene data show CDR1 as KGHSH and CDR2 as LQKENI. The CDR3 totals 14 residues. V shed 1 base and J 7 bases; nucleotides not matched to a gene: 4. CDR3 in amino acids: CASSPRQGSNEQFF. CDR3 in DNA: TGTGCCAGCTCACCACGACAGGGAAGTAATGAGCAGTTCTTC.

This rearrangement joins TRBV25-1 to TRBJ1-2, with TRBD1 matching over 8 bases. Trimming removed 8 bases from V and 4 bases from J; junction bases left unmatched: 6. The CDR3 totals 13 residues. Germline CDR1 and CDR2: MGHDK and SYGVNS. CDR3 loop: CASQADRAYGYTF. For the CDR3, the DNA is TGTGCCAGCCAGGCGGACAGGGCCTATGGCTACACCTTC.

V and J are TRBV11-2 and TRBJ1-1, with D possibly being TRBD1 (5 bases). CDR3 length: 14 residues. Germline CDR1 SGHAT, CDR2 FQNNGV. V was clipped by 5 bases and J by 11 bases, with 21 bases between them. The CDR3 sequence is CASSPTLDSWRAFF. The CDR3 DNA is TGTGCCAGCAGCCCGACCCTAGACAGTTGGAGGGCTTTCTTT.

The chain couples TRBV5-4 to TRBJ2-3, with 8 bases matching TRBD2. Trimming removed 3 bases from V and 2 bases from J; junction bases left unmatched: 8. The V gene's germline CDR1 is SGHNT and CDR2 YYREEE (reference sequence). The CDR3 loop spans 16 amino acids. CDR3 in DNA: TGTGCCAGCAGCTCCTTGCGGGGGGCCGTCACAGATACGCAGTATTTT. It encodes CASSSLRGAVTDTQYF.

The V call is TRBV5-1, the J call TRBJ1-4, with D unresolved. The CDR3 is made up of 15 amino acids. V lost 0 bases, J lost 6 bases, and 12 bases lay in between. CDR1 is SGHRS and CDR2 is YFSETQ in the germline V gene. CDR3 DNA: TGCGCCAGCAGCTTGGAACTGGGGATGGATGAAAAACTGTTTTTT. Translation gives CASSLELGMDEKLFF.

This chain joins TRBV5-1 and TRBJ1-1; TRBD1 matches 8 bases. Germline V CDR1 and CDR2: SGHRS, YFSETQ. This CDR3 contains 14 residues. The V and J ends lost 4 bases and 1 base, in that order; junction bases with no gene match: 3. In nucleotides, the CDR3 is TGCGCCAGCAGCCCCGGACAGGGGAACACTGAAGCTTTCTTT. It codes for CASSPGQGNTEAFF. The full variable domain, with the rest looked up from reference TRBV5-1 and TRBJ1-1, is KAGVTQTPRYLIKTRGQQVTLSCSPISGHRSVSWYQQTPGQGLQFLFEYFSETQRNKGNFPGRFSGRQFSNSRSEMNVSTLELGDSALYLCASSPGQGNTEAFFGQGTRLTVV.

The rearrangement links TRBV5-4 to TRBJ2-1; 9 nucleotides line up with TRBD2. Trimming at V came to 1 base and at J to 7 bases, leaving 3 bases not matched to a gene. Germline values: CDR1 SGHNT, CDR2 YYREEE (reference sequence). The length of the CDR3 is 14 residues. The CDR3, as DNA: TGTGCCAGCAGCTTGAGGCGGGGGGGGAATGAGCAGTTCTTC. This encodes CASSLRRGGNEQFF.

The CDR3 spells CASSYSGRTGGSPLHF. In DNA, the CDR3 is TGTGCCAGCAGTTACAGTGGCCGAACCGGTGGGTCACCCCTCCACTTT. This chain connects TRBV6-8 to TRBJ1-6; D unclear. CDR1 and CDR2 (germline): MNHGY, SAAAGT. This CDR3 has 16 amino acids. V dropped 2 bases and J dropped 10 bases, with 18 bases sitting between them.

This clone has only one observation. This CDR3 reads CASSFESKQFF. As DNA, the CDR3 is TGTGCCAGCAGCTTCGAATCTAAGCAGTTCTTC. V is TRBV5-4 and J is TRBJ2-1, with D hard to call. V was trimmed by 2 bases and J by 11 bases, leaving 8 bases between them. There are 11 residues in the CDR3. Per germline, CDR1 SGHNT and CDR2 YYREEE (reference sequence).

The chain has TRBV25-1 and TRBJ1-1; D gene uncertain. The CDR3 consists of 14 residues. Trimming took off 8 bases at V and 6 bases at J, with 19 bases between the two ends. Germline V lookup: CDR1 MGHDK, CDR2 SYGVNS. This chain's CDR3 is CASADPFGWSEAFF. CDR3 sequence (DNA): TGTGCCAGCGCTGACCCCTTTGGTTGGTCTGAAGCTTTCTTT.

V usage is TRBV11-2 and J usage is TRBJ2-2; 8 nucleotides align to TRBD2. Germline V lookup: CDR1 SGHAT, CDR2 FQNNGV. J was trimmed by 0 bases and V by 5 bases; bases with no gene match: 8. This CDR3 contains 17 residues. The CDR3 bases are TGTGCCAGCAGCGTTGAGGTTAGCGGGGCGAACACCGGGGAGCTGTTTTTT. This gives the protein CASSVEVSGANTGELFF.

The CDR3 DNA is TGTGCCAGCAGACCGACGGGGCCCGGGGAGCTGTTTTTT. Protein: CASRPTGPGELFF. The chain uses TRBV28 and TRBJ2-2; either TRBD1 or TRBD2 may fit D (5 bases each). Per the germline V gene, CDR1 is MDHEN and CDR2 is SYDVKM. The CDR3 has 13 residues. V lost 6 bases, J lost 6 bases, and 11 bases lay in between.

The rearrangement joins TRBV11-3 to TRBJ2-1, with TRBD2 as a possible D gene (5 bases). Germline CDR1 and CDR2: SGHNT and YENEEA. The CDR3 consists of 12 residues. The V and J ends lost 4 bases and 10 bases respectively, with 11 bases between them. The CDR3 DNA follows: TGTGCCAGCAGCTCGCCCGGGAAGGAGCAGTTCTTC. Translation gives CASSSPGKEQFF. The full variable domain, rest sourced from reference TRBV11-3 and TRBJ2-1, is EAGVVQSPRYKIIEKKQPVAFWCNPISGHNTLYWYLQNLGQGPELLIRYENEEAVDDSQLPKDRFSAERLKGVDSTLKIQPAELGDSAVYLCASSSPGKEQFFGPGTRLTVL.

This chain links TRBV28 with TRBJ2-1; TRBD1 aligns across 7 bases. The V gene end was trimmed by 5 bases and the J gene end by 0 bases; junction bases not matched to a gene: 7. Germline CDR1 is MDHEN and CDR2 is SYDVKM. CDR3 length: 16 residues. CDR3 sequence: CASSPTGVGSYNEQFF. CDR3 nucleotide sequence: TGTGCCAGCAGTCCTACAGGGGTGGGCTCCTACAATGAGCAGTTCTTC.

The gene calls are TRBV6-5 and TRBJ2-1, with D tentatively TRBD2 (5 bases). From germline, CDR1 is MNHEY and CDR2 SVGAGI. Trimming stripped 5 bases from V and 9 bases from J, with 8 bases between. The CDR3 extends over 11 amino acids. In DNA, the CDR3 is TGTGCCAGCAGTAACGCGGGTGAGCAGTTCTTC. This sequence encodes CASSNAGEQFF.

V gene TRBV25-1 combines with J gene TRBJ2-2; 9 bases are shared with TRBD1. CDR3 length: 12 amino acids. The J segment lost 7 bases and the V segment lost 8 bases, leaving 2 bases of the junction unmatched. Germline CDR1 reads MGHDK; CDR2 reads SYGVNS. The CDR3 spells CASDRGFGELFF. CDR3 DNA sequence: TGTGCCAGCGACAGGGGGTTCGGGGAGCTGTTTTTT.

This chain connects TRBV7-2 to TRBJ2-3, with D possibly being TRBD1 (5 bases). Trimming cost V 5 bases and J 1 base, with 13 bases left between them. From germline, CDR1 is SGHTA and CDR2 FQGNSA. There are 15 residues in the CDR3. DNA for the CDR3: TGTGCCAGCAGCATGACAGCGCAAGGCACAGATACGCAGTATTTT. Protein product: CASSMTAQGTDTQYF.